Below are 2 T cell receptor beta chains sequenced from a single sample in a study of T cell repertoires in cytomegalovirus infection. Each CDR3 protein gets one entry after TCRdb re-called the reads with MiXCR. The table has roughly 250,000 distinct CDR3 sequences, 12% seen once. Specimen: PBMCs. These receptors all stem from a human donor in good health (CMV status not recorded). Some clones in this sample may be carry-over from other donors' samples.

This clonotype was seen repeatedly, ten times or more. The CDR3 region has the DNA TGTGCCAGCAGCGCTAGTCGTCTAGCGGGAGGCCCATCCTACGAGCAGTACTTC. It translates to CASSASRLAGGPSYEQYF. The V call is TRBV11-2, the J call TRBJ2-7, with TRBD2 matching 11 bases. V shed 5 bases and J 1 base; nucleotides not matched to a gene: 13. Looked up from germline, CDR1 is SGHAT and CDR2 is FQNNGV. The CDR3 covers 18 residues.

This clonotype appeared a few times. The rearrangement links TRBV6-1 to TRBJ1-1, with D tentatively TRBD1 (6 bases). This CDR3 has 13 residues. The germline gives CDR1 MNHNS, CDR2 SASEGT. Trimming left V 6 bases short and J 1 base short, with 9 bases between. This CDR3 reads CASRSTGNTEAFF. The CDR3 bases are TGTGCCAGCAGGTCGACAGGGAACACTGAAGCTTTCTTT.